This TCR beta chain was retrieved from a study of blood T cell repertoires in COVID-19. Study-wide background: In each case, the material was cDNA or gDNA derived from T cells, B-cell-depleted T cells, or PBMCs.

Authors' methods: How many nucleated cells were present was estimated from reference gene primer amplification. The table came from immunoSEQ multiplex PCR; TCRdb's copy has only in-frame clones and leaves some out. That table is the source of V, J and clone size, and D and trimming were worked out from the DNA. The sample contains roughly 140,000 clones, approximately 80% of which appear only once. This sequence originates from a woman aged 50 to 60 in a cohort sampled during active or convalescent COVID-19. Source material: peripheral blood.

The DNA for the CDR3 is TGTGCCAGCAGGACGGACAGCCAGCCAACCCGCTCCGAAACGGAGCAGTACTTC. It codes for CASRTDSQPTRSETEQYF. The gene calls are TRBV5-6 and TRBJ2-7; TRBD1 might be the D (6 bases). V lost 5 bases to trimming and J lost 7 bases, with 31 bases between them. Germline-derived CDR1 and CDR2 are SGHDT and YYEEEE. This CDR3 is built from 18 residues.